The next 3 T cell receptor beta chains were all read from a single sample in a study of T cell repertoires in cytomegalovirus infection. The antigens of these receptors remain unknown. One entry per CDR3 protein, called by TCRdb with MiXCR from the reads. Of about 470,000 distinct CDR3 sequences listed, under 45% are singletons. The material was cultured PBMCs, obtained from culture after CMV antigen stimulation. These receptors were taken from a human donor in good health (CMV status not recorded). Some clones in this sample may be carry-over from other donors' samples.

The CDR3 DNA reads TGTGCCAGCAGTCCCGGGACAGGGTCCGAAGCTTTCTTT. The encoded protein is CASSPGTGSEAFF. The chain couples TRBV6-8 to TRBJ1-1; 9 nucleotides align to TRBD1. The length of the CDR3 is 13 residues. Germline CDR1 reads MNHGY; CDR2 reads SAAAGT. The V segment lost 5 bases and the J segment 8 bases; nucleotides outside the gene matches: 6.

This clonotype was seen more than once but under ten times. This chain's CDR3 is CASRRGGARGEQYF. DNA for the CDR3: TGCGCCAGCAGACGTGGAGGGGCCCGGGGCGAGCAGTACTTC. This chain connects TRBV5-1 to TRBJ2-7, with D perhaps matching TRBD2 (6 bases). Germline V CDR1 and CDR2: SGHRS, YFSETQ. Trimming took 5 bases from V and 6 from J, leaving 18 bases between them. CDR3 length equals 14 residues.

The gene calls are TRBV7-6 and TRBJ2-1; maybe TRBD2 (5 bases). The CDR3 length is 15 residues. In germline, CDR1 is SGHVS, CDR2 FNYEAQ. V lost 5 bases and J lost 7, with 18 bases in between. CDR3 DNA sequence: TGTGCCAGCAGCCAACATCACCGACCGGGGAATGAGCAGTTCTTC. This sequence encodes CASSQHHRPGNEQFF.